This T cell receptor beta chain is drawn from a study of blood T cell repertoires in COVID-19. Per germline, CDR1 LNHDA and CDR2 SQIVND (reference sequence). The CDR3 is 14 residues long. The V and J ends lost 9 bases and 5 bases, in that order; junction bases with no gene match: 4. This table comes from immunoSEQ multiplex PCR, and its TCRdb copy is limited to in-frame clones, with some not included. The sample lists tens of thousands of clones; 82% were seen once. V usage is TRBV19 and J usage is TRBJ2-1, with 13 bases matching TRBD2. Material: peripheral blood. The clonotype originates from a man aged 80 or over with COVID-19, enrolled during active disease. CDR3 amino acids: CASGLAGANNEQFF. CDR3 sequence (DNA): TGTGCCAGCGGACTAGCGGGGGCAAACAATGAGCAGTTCTTC.